This is a list of T cell receptor beta chains from one sample in a study of identical twins. TCRdb re-analysed the 5' RACE reads in MiXCR, keeping a single row per CDR3 protein. Of approximately 220,000 distinct CDR3 sequences listed, around 6.8% were seen once; the top ten hold more than 1.5%. The same sample was also used in a study of yellow fever vaccine responses in identical twins.

The specimen was memory (CD45RO+) T cells sorted from blood. These receptors all come from a woman aged 18-35 years in good health. CDR3s include the opening cysteine and the closing phenylalanine or tryptophan. The D gene is left open where the match is weak. Only some rows state a clone size, as once, few, many or a class for expanded clones.

TRBV20-1	TRBD1	TRBJ1-6	.	TGCAGTGCCAAGATCGGGACAGGGGTTTCACCCCTCCACTTT	CSAKIGTGVSPLHF
TRBV27	.	TRBJ2-3	.	TGTGCCAGCAGGGGGAGGCGGGCTGATACGCAGTATTTT	CASRGRRADTQYF
TRBV6-1	TRBD2	TRBJ2-7	few	TGTGCCAGCAGAGGACTAGCGGGAGACTGGGAGCAGTACTTC	CASRGLAGDWEQYF
TRBV4-2	TRBD1	TRBJ1-1	.	TGTGCCATGAGCCCGGGGACAGGGATTGAAGCTTTCTTT	CAMSPGTGIEAFF
TRBV7-8	TRBD1	TRBJ2-4	.	TGTGCCAGCAGCCAGGTTGTTGCCGGGACAGGGCAAAACATTCAGTACTTC	CASSQVVAGTGQNIQYF
TRBV27	TRBD1	TRBJ2-3	.	TGTGCCAGCAGTTTTAGCCACAGGGGAGATACGCAGTATTTT	CASSFSHRGDTQYF
TRBV5-1	.	TRBJ1-2	few	TGCGCCAGCAGCTCACTCTATGGCTCGGGGGGCTACACCTTC	CASSSLYGSGGYTF
TRBV5-6	.	TRBJ1-2	few	TGTGCCAGCAGCCTAGGCGGCAGGGCCAACTATGGCTACACCTTC	CASSLGGRANYGYTF
TRBV5-1	.	TRBJ2-4	many	TGCGCCAGCAGCTTGGACATAGCCAAAAACATTCAGTACTTC	CASSLDIAKNIQYF
TRBV21-1	.	TRBJ2-3	many	TGTGCCAGCAGCAAAGGCCTAGCGGGAGCAGATACGCAGTATTTT	CASSKGLAGADTQYF
TRBV28	TRBD1	TRBJ2-3	few	TGTGCCAGCAGCGCGGGACAGGTTTTCGCAGATACGCAGTATTTT	CASSAGQVFADTQYF
TRBV7-9	TRBD2	TRBJ2-7	few	TGTGCCAGCAGCTTAGGCAGTAGCGGGAGAACCTCCTACGAGCAGTACTTC	CASSLGSSGRTSYEQYF
TRBV6-1	.	TRBJ2-3	few	TGTGCCAGCAGTGAAGGGGGGCAGGGGTCAGATACGCAGTATTTT	CASSEGGQGSDTQYF
TRBV6-5	.	TRBJ2-6	many	TGTGCCAGCAGTTTTGGGTCTGGGGCCAACGTCCTGACTTTC	CASSFGSGANVLTF
TRBV27	.	TRBJ2-7	few	TGTGCCAGCAGTTTGACTAGCAGGGGGGTCGAGCAGTACTTC	CASSLTSRGVEQYF
TRBV19	.	TRBJ2-3	few	TGTGCCAGTAGTCTCAGTCCGACAAGCACAGATACGCAGTATTTT	CASSLSPTSTDTQYF
TRBV11-1	TRBD2	TRBJ2-3	few	TGTGCCAGCAGATACCCGACTAGCGGGGGTAGCACAGATACGCAGTATTTT	CASRYPTSGGSTDTQYF